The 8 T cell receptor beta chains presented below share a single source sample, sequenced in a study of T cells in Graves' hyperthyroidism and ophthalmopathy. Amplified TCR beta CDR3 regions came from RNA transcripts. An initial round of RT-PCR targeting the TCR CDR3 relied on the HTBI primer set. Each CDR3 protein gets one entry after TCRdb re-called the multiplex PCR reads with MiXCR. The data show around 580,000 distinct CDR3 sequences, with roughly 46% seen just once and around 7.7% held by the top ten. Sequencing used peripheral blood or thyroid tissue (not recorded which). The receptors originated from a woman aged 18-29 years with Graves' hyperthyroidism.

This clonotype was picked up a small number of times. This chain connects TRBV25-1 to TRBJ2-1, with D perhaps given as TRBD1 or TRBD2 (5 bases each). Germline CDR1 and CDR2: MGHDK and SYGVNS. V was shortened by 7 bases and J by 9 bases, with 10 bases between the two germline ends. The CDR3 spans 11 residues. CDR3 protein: CASIERGEQFF. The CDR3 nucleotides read TGTGCCAGCATTGAGAGGGGTGAGCAGTTCTTC.

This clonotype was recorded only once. The CDR3 bases are TGCAGTGCTAGGAGATATACAGGGGGCACTGAAGCTTTCTTT. This codes for CSARRYTGGTEAFF. The chain has TRBV20-1 and TRBJ1-1; 8 nucleotides line up with TRBD1. The V gene's germline CDR1 is DFQATT and CDR2 SNEGSKA (reference sequence). The junction had 7 bases not matched to a gene; V was cut back by 3 bases and J by 4 bases. The CDR3 consists of 14 residues.

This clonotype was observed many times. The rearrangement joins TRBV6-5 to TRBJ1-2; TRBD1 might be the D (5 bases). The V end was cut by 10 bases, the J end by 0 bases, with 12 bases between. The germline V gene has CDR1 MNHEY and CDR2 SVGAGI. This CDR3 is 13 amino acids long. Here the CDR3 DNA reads TGTGCCACTGGGACTCTATCTAACTATGGCTACACCTTC. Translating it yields CATGTLSNYGYTF.

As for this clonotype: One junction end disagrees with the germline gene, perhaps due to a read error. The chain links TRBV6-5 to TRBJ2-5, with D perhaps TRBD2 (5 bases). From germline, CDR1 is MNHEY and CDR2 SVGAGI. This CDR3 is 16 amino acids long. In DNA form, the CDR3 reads TGTGCCAGCAGTTATTTTGGGAGCTGGGTCCAAGAGACCCAGTGCTTC. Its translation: CASSYFGSWVQETQCF.

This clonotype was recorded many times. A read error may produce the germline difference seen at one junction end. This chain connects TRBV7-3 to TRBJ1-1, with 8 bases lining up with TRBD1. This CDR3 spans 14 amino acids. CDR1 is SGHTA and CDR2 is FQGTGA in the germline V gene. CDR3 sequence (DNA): TGCGCCAGCAGCTTGGGACAGGCCGGGACTGAAGCTTTCTTT. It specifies CASSLGQAGTEAFF.

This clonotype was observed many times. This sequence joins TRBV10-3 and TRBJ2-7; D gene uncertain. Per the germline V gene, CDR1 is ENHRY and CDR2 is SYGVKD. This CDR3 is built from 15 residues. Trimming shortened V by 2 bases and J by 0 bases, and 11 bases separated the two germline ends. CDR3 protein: CAISEKSADSYEQYF. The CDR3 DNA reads TGTGCCATCAGTGAGAAGTCCGCAGACTCCTACGAGCAGTACTTC.

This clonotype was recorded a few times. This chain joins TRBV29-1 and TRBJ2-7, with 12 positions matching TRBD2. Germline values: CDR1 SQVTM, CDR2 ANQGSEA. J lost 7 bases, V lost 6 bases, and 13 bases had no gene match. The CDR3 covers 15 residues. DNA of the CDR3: TGCAGCGTAGTACCGACTAGCGGGAGAAACCATGAGCAGTACTTC. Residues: CSVVPTSGRNHEQYF.

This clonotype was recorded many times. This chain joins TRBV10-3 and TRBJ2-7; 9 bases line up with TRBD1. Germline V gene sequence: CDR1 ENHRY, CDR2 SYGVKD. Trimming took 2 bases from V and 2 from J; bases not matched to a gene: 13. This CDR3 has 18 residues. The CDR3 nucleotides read TGTGCCATCAGTGAGAAACTCGGGACAGGGAGATCCACCTACGAGCAGTACTTC. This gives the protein CAISEKLGTGRSTYEQYF.